This T cell receptor beta chain comes out of a study of cytomegalovirus exposure and HLA in healthy donors. V shed 3 bases, J shed 6 bases, and the junction held 12 bases outside the gene matches. Per germline, CDR1 MGHRA and CDR2 YSYEKL. This CDR3 is 16 amino acids long. Here immunoSEQ multiplex PCR was the method, and the copy in TCRdb shows in-frame clones only, minus some. The data hold more than 250,000 clones, with approximately 90% observed a single time. The donors were members of the validation cohort comprising 120 subjects, separate from the roughly 600-subject first cohort. Study findings and constraints: Despite most TCR sequences being rare, some public TCRs occurred in many donors. The study designated about 160 TCR beta chains cytomegalovirus-associated.

In the case of this clone: Its antigen remains unknown.

The sequence came from a woman in her twenties or thirties in good health and CMV-seropositive. The rearrangement links TRBV4-1 to TRBJ2-7; 9 bases line up with TRBD2. Material: PBMCs. CDR3 protein: CASSQRGSGSAPEQYF. DNA for the CDR3: TGCGCCAGCAGCCAGAGGGGTAGCGGGAGTGCTCCCGAGCAGTACTTC.